The 26 T cell receptor beta chains in this list originate from one sample, sequenced in a study of Graves' ophthalmopathy and Graves' hyperthyroidism. Amplifying from RNA transcripts, the study obtained TCR beta CDR3 regions. Scientists carried out first-round RT-PCR using HTBI primers and then a second-round multiplex PCR. TCRdb redid the calling of the multiplex PCR reads with MiXCR, one entry per CDR3 protein. This table has some 390,000 distinct CDR3 sequences, 15% to 20% appearing once. Source material: peripheral blood. These receptors all stem from a woman aged 18-30 years with Graves' ophthalmopathy.

In its sample, this clonotype was seen many times. The J gene is TRBJ2-4, the V gene TRBV27; D call uncertain. Germline V lookup: CDR1 MNHEY, CDR2 SMNVEV (reference sequence). V was pared by 5 bases and J by 1 base, with 18 bases between. CDR3 length: 17 residues. As DNA, the CDR3 is TGTGCCAGCAGTAAGTGGTGGCGGAGTGAGGCCAAAAACATTCAGTACTTC. It translates to CASSKWWRSEAKNIQYF.

This clonotype occurred many times. The V gene is TRBV6-1, the J gene TRBJ1-2; 11 bases agree with TRBD1. Germline V gene sequence: CDR1 MNHNS, CDR2 SASEGT. The CDR3 loop spans 15 amino acids. V lost 0 bases to trimming and J lost 4 bases; unmatched junction nucleotides: 1. As DNA, the CDR3 is TGTGCCAGCAGTGAAGCGGGACAGGGGGTCTATGGCTACACCTTC. Residues: CASSEAGQGVYGYTF.

V is TRBV12-3 or TRBV12-4 and J is TRBJ1-6, with D possibly being TRBD1 (5 bases). Trimming shortened V by 6 bases and J by 4 bases, and 10 bases separated the two germline ends. The CDR3 totals 14 residues. CDR3 sequence: CASRWGTYNSPLHF. The CDR3 region has the DNA TGTGCCAGCAGGTGGGGGACGTATAATTCACCCCTCCACTTT.

This clonotype was counted many times. The chain uses TRBV15 and TRBJ2-7; unclear D gene. Germline lookup yields CDR1 LNHNV and CDR2 YYDKDF (reference sequence). Trimming shortened V by 5 bases and J by 4 bases, and 6 bases separated the two germline ends. CDR3 size: 11 residues. The CDR3 DNA reads as TGTGCCACCAGCGCCCGTTACGAGCAGTACTTC. It translates to CATSARYEQYF.

This clonotype was observed at least ten times. The V and J genes are TRBV11-2 and TRBJ1-2; a weak D match, TRBD1 (6 bases). V was cut by 3 bases and J by 2 bases, with 19 bases left in between. From germline, CDR1 is SGHAT and CDR2 FQNNGV. There are 17 residues in the CDR3. CDR3 sequence (DNA): TGTGCCAGCAGCTTGGACAGCGCCCGTCTTATAAACTATGGCTACACCTTC. Its translation is CASSLDSARLINYGYTF.

Points on this clonotype: This may be a read error, as it is one base from a much larger clone. The CDR3 reads CASSEWGAQPQHF. In DNA, the CDR3 is TGTGCCAGCAGTGAATGGGGGGCACAGCCCCAGCATTTT. The rearrangement links TRBV6-1 to TRBJ1-5; D may be TRBD1 (6 bases). The germline V and J ends were trimmed by 2 bases and 7 bases, with 9 bases remaining between them. The CDR3 spans 13 residues. Germline-derived CDR1 and CDR2 are MNHNS and SASEGT.

This clonotype was found many times. The chain is built from TRBV6-5 and TRBJ2-2; D unclear. V lost 2 bases and J 4 bases, leaving 8 bases between the germline ends. This CDR3 region has 14 residues. Germline V gene sequence: CDR1 MNHEY, CDR2 SVGAGI. In DNA form, the CDR3 reads TGTGCCAGCAGTTACGGGGTAACCACCGGGGAGCTGTTTTTT. Translation: CASSYGVTTGELFF.

This clonotype occurred many times. The chain combines TRBV5-1 with TRBJ1-1; the match to TRBD1 covers 8 bases. Germline-derived CDR1 and CDR2 are SGHRS and YFSETQ. There are 17 residues in the CDR3. V shed 0 bases and J 1 base; nucleotides not matched to a gene: 8. The CDR3 reads CASSLAQGGRRNTEAFF. Here the CDR3 DNA reads TGCGCCAGCAGCTTGGCACAGGGGGGAAGAAGGAACACTGAAGCTTTCTTT.

This clonotype has a count of ten or more. The chain carries TRBV7-2 and TRBJ2-5, with D unclear. The germline V gene has CDR1 SGHTA and CDR2 FQGNSA. V was trimmed by 0 bases and J by 2 bases, leaving 13 bases between them. The CDR3 sequence is 16 residues long. The CDR3 reads CASSLAPLRVQETQYF. Written as DNA, the CDR3 is TGTGCCAGCAGCTTAGCCCCCCTTAGAGTACAAGAGACCCAGTACTTC.

This clonotype was counted ten times or more. The rearrangement joins TRBV12-3 or TRBV12-4 to TRBJ1-6; tentatively, D is TRBD1 (6 bases). The V end lost 2 bases, the J end lost 5 bases, and 16 bases lay between the germline ends. The CDR3 contains 17 residues. CDR3 coding DNA: TGTGCCAGCAGTTTACAACGCGGGACATTAAATAATTCACCCCTCCACTTT. Translated, it gives CASSLQRGTLNNSPLHF.

In this sample, this clonotype turned up many times. The chain joins TRBV11-2 to TRBJ1-5; 7 bases agree with TRBD1. Trimming cost V 0 bases and J 9 bases; bases outside gene matches: 5. CDR1 is SGHAT and CDR2 is FQNNGV in the germline V gene. CDR3 length: 14 amino acids. The CDR3 nucleotides are TGTGCCAGCAGCTTAGATCAGGGGGTCTTGCCCCAGCATTTT. Translated, it gives CASSLDQGVLPQHF.

As regards this clonotype: It is likely a read error, because the conserved phenylalanine at the end of the CDR3 is missing. This chain links TRBV6-1 with TRBJ2-7, with 11 nucleotides matching TRBD1. J gave up 4 bases and V 4 bases, and 0 bases lay outside the gene matches. From germline, CDR1 is MNHNS and CDR2 SASEGT. The length of the CDR3 is 13 residues. The CDR3 loop is CASSGDRGYEQYS. The CDR3 bases are TGTGCCAGCAGTGGGGACAGGGGGTACGAGCAGTACTCC.

The chain carries TRBV6-2 or TRBV6-3 and TRBJ1-1, with D possibly matching TRBD1 (5 bases). V lost 4 bases, J lost 8 bases, and 20 bases lay in between. The CDR3 runs to 15 residues. Per germline, CDR1 MNHEY and CDR2 SVGEGT. Here the CDR3 DNA reads TGTGCCAGCAGTTCTCCTAGCGGACAATCCGAAGAAGCTTTCTTT. Translation: CASSSPSGQSEEAFF.

This chain connects TRBV5-1 to TRBJ2-5, with TRBD2 as a possible D gene (6 bases). The germline V gene has CDR1 SGHRS and CDR2 YFSETQ. The CDR3 loop spans 15 amino acids. The ends were cut back, 3 bases at V and 2 bases at J, with 14 bases in the middle. For the CDR3, the DNA is TGCGCCAGCAGCTCCCCCTCGGGGGTACAAGAGACCCAGTACTTC. Translating it yields CASSSPSGVQETQYF.

Many counts were recorded for this clonotype. The V call is TRBV29-1, the J call TRBJ1-1; D might be TRBD1 (5 bases). CDR1 is SQVTM and CDR2 is ANQGSEA in the germline V gene. V gave up 4 bases and J gave up 4 bases, with 13 bases separating them. The CDR3 consists of 13 residues. Here the CDR3 reads CSVVGAVGTEAFF. CDR3 nucleotides: TGCAGCGTTGTAGGGGCTGTTGGCACTGAAGCTTTCTTT. Together with reference TRBV29-1 and TRBJ1-1, the CDR3 gives the full variable domain: SAVISQKPSRDICQRGTSLTIQCQVDSQVTMMFWYRQQPGQSLTLIATANQGSEATYESGFVIDKFPISRPNLTFSTLTVSNMSPEDSSIYLCSVVGAVGTEAFFGQGTRLTVV.

This clonotype occurred a few times. V usage is TRBV27 and J usage is TRBJ1-1; perhaps TRBD1 as D (6 bases). The CDR3 spans 17 residues. CDR1 is MNHEY, CDR2 SMNVEV, per germline (reference sequence). V gave up 8 bases and J gave up 0 bases, with 22 bases separating them. CDR3 protein: CASGEGGRLGLNTEAFF. In nucleotides, the CDR3 is TGTGCCAGCGGGGAGGGGGGCCGATTGGGATTGAACACTGAAGCTTTCTTT.

This clonotype showed up many times. J is TRBJ1-1 and V is TRBV2; D not resolved. Trimming pared 2 bases from V and 3 bases from J, leaving 7 bases between. In germline, CDR1 is SNHLY, CDR2 FYNNEI. The CDR3 runs 13 residues. The CDR3 region is CASSERAYTEAFF. The CDR3 region has the DNA TGTGCCAGCAGTGAACGGGCATACACTGAAGCTTTCTTT.

The table lists this clonotype with many counts. This chain links TRBV14 with TRBJ1-2, with 9 nucleotides matching TRBD1. This CDR3 is built from 17 residues. Germline values: CDR1 SGHDN, CDR2 FVKESK. V was pared by 3 bases and J by 7 bases, with 15 bases of the junction left unmatched. The CDR3: CASSHARDRETLGGYTF. As DNA, the CDR3 is TGTGCCAGCAGCCATGCGCGGGACAGGGAAACTCTCGGTGGCTACACCTTC.

This clonotype was seen at least ten times. The V and J genes are TRBV15 and TRBJ2-5, with a possible D match to TRBD2 (6 bases). V was clipped by 4 bases and J by 5 bases, with 20 bases between them. The CDR3 extends over 16 amino acids. Germline CDR1 is LNHNV and CDR2 is YYDKDF (reference sequence). CDR3 nucleotide sequence: TGTGCCACCAGCACTTCCCGGGACTTTCGCTGGGAGACCCAGTACTTC. Translated, it gives CATSTSRDFRWETQYF.

This clonotype has just a few counts. V is TRBV6-1 and J is TRBJ1-1; the D is unclear. V was pared by 7 bases and J by 0 bases, with 15 bases between. Germline CDR1 and CDR2: MNHNS and SASEGT. The CDR3 spans 15 residues. The CDR3 protein is CASKPAREVNTEAFF. The CDR3 bases are TGTGCCAGCAAGCCGGCCCGGGAGGTGAACACTGAAGCTTTCTTT.

This clonotype was picked up many times. The chain combines TRBV20-1 with TRBJ1-1, with D tentatively TRBD1 (5 bases). Per germline, CDR1 DFQATT and CDR2 SNEGSKA (reference sequence). Trimming pared 1 base from V and 1 base from J, leaving 10 bases between. The CDR3 totals 14 residues. The CDR3 bases are TGCAGTGCTAGAGGGAGGGGTGGGAACACTGAAGCTTTCTTT. It is translated as CSARGRGGNTEAFF.

The V call is TRBV2, the J call TRBJ1-1, with TRBD1 matching 7 bases. Germline values: CDR1 SNHLY, CDR2 FYNNEI. This CDR3 has 14 residues. V shed 6 bases and J 3 bases; nucleotides not matched to a gene: 7. The CDR3 sequence is CASRQDRFYTEAFF. The CDR3 region has the DNA TGTGCCAGCAGACAGGACAGGTTTTACACTGAAGCTTTCTTT.

This clonotype was seen repeatedly, ten times or more. This chain joins TRBV4-1 and TRBJ1-2; no reliable D call. The CDR3 consists of 16 residues. Germline V gene lookup returns CDR1 MGHRA and CDR2 YSYEKL. Trimming took 1 base from V and 5 from J, leaving 17 bases between them. The CDR3 protein is CASSQGVRAGRYGYTF. The CDR3 region has the DNA TGCGCCAGCAGCCAAGGCGTTCGAGCAGGAAGGTATGGCTACACCTTC.

The table lists this clonotype with many counts. CDR3 nucleotides: TGTGCCAGCAGCCAAGGCGTGAGGGAGCGGGAGCTCGAGCAGTACTTC. It is translated as CASSQGVRERELEQYF. This chain uses TRBV4-2 with TRBJ2-7, with 8 positions matching TRBD2. The CDR3 is 16 amino acids. Germline values: CDR1 LGHNA, CDR2 YNFKEQ. With V trimmed by 1 base and J by 6 bases, 11 bases remained unmatched.

At least ten counts were recorded for this clonotype. V usage is TRBV11-2 and J usage is TRBJ2-5; D may be TRBD1 or TRBD2 (6 bases each). This CDR3 spans 15 amino acids. CDR1 is SGHAT, CDR2 FQNNGV, per germline. The V end was cut by 4 bases, the J end by 1 base, with 13 bases between. CDR3 DNA sequence: TGTGCCAGCAGCTATATGAGGGGGGCCCAAGAGACCCAGTACTTC. It translates to CASSYMRGAQETQYF.

The CDR3 reads CATSRALVETQYF. The CDR3 DNA follows: TGTGCCACCAGCAGAGCCTTAGTTGAGACCCAGTACTTC. The J gene is TRBJ2-5, the V gene TRBV15; D is undetermined. Germline V gene sequence: CDR1 LNHNV, CDR2 YYDKDF (reference sequence). V gave up 1 base and J gave up 5 bases, with 8 bases separating them. CDR3 length: 13 residues.